This TCR beta chain is from a study of T cell responses to AZD1222 COVID-19 vaccine. Whole-study findings and limits: Increased Spike-specific TCR breadth and depth were observed after two AZD1222 doses. Targets within unmutated variant regions were reportedly found for nearly half of spike-specific TCRs. In a largely white British group with more females than males, clonal diversity was possibly underestimated. Repertoires were obtained only post-peak T cell response.

Assay used: immunoSEQ multiplex PCR; TCRdb lists only in-frame clones, some missing. This table has some 150,000 clones, around 89% appearing once. V lost 1 base and J 0 bases, leaving 10 bases between the germline ends. The CDR3 is 16 residues long. Germline loops: CDR1 SGHVS, CDR2 FQNEAQ. As to this clone: Its cognate antigen is unknown.

The receptor was isolated from an adult who received the AZD1222 COVID-19 vaccine. This chain links TRBV7-8 with TRBJ1-3; TRBD1 is a possible D gene (5 bases). The source was peripheral blood, collected 28 days after the second AZD1222 dose. The CDR3 region is CASSLGTSLSGNTIYF. CDR3 DNA sequence: TGTGCCAGCAGCTTAGGGACAAGTCTCTCTGGAAACACCATATATTTT. Full variable domain (remainder filled in from reference TRBV7-8 and TRBJ1-3): GAGVSQSPRYKVAKRGQDVALRCDPISGHVSLFWYQQALGQGPEFLTYFQNEAQLDKSGLPSDRFFAERPEGSVSTLKIQRTQQEDSAVYLCASSLGTSLSGNTIYFGEGSWLTVV.